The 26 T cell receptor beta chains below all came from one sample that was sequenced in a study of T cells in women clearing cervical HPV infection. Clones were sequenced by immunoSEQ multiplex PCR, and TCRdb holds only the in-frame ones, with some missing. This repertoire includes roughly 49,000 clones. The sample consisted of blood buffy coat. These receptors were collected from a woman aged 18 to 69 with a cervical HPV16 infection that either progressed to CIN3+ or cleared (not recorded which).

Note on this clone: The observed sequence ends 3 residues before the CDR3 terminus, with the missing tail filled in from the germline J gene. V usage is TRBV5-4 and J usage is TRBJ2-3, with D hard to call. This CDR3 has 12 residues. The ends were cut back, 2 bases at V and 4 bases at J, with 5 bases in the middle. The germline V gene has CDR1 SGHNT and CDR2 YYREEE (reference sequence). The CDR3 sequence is CASSFGSDTQYF. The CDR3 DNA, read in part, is TGTGCCAGCAGCTTCGGGTCAGATACG.

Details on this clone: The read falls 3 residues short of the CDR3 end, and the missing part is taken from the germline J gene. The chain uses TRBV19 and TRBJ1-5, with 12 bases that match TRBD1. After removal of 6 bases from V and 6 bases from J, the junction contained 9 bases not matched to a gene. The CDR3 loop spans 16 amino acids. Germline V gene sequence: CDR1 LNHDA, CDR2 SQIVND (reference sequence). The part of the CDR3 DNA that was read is TGTGCCAGTAGAGCCGGGGACAGGGGGCCTTTTCAGCCC. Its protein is CASRAGDRGPFQP. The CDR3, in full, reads CASRAGDRGPFQPQHF.

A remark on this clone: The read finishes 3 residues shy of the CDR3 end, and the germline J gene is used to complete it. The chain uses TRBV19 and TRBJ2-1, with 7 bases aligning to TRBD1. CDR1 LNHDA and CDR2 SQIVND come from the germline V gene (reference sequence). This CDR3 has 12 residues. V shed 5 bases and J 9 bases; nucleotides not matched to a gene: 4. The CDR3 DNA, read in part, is TGTGCCAGTAGTCCACAGGGGACTGAG. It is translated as CASSPQGTE. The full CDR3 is CASSPQGTEQFF.

CDR3 DNA (partial): TGTGCCAGCAGCTTGTCCAGGGCAGGTGAG. Protein sequence: CASSLSRAGE. The complete CDR3 protein is CASSLSRAGEQFF. This chain joins TRBV5-8 and TRBJ2-1, with D possibly being TRBD1 (5 bases). The read terminates 3 residues ahead of where the CDR3 ends, so the germline J gene completes it. CDR3 length equals 13 residues. Germline assignment: CDR1 SGHTS and CDR2 YDEGEE. The germline V and J ends were trimmed by 1 base and 9 bases, with 11 bases remaining between them.

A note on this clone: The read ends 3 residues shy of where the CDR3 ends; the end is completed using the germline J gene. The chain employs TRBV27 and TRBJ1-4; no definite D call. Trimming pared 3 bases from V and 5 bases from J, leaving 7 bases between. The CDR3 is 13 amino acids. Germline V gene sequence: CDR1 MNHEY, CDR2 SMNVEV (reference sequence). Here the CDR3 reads CASSLFQNEKLFF. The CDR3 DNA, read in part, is TGTGCCAGCAGTTTGTTTCAGAATGAAAAA.

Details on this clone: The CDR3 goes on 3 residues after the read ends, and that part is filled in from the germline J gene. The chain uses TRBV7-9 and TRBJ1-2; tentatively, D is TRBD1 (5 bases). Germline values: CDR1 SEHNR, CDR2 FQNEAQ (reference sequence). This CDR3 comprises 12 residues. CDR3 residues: CASSQTGDDYTF. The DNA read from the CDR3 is TGTGCCAGCAGCCAAACAGGAGATGAC.

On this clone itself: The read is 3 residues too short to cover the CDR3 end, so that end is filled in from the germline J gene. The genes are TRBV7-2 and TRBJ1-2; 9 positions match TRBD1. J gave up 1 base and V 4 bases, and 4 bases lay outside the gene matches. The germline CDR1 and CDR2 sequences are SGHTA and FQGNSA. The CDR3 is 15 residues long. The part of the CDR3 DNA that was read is TGTGCCAGCAGCTGGACAGGGGCCGATAACTATGGC. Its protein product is CASSWTGADNYG. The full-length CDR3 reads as CASSWTGADNYGYTF. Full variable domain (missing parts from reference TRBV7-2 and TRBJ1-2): GAGVSQSPSNKVTEKGKDVELRCDPISGHTALYWYRQSLGQGLEFLIYFQGNSAPDKSGLPSDRFSAERTGGSVSTLTIQRTQQEDSAVYLCASSWTGADNYGYTFGSGTRLTVV.

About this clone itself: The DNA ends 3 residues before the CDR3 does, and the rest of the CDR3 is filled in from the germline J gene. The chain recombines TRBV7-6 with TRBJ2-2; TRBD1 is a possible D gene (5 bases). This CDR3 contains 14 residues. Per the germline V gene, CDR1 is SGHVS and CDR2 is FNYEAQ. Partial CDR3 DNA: TGTGCCAGCAGCTTAAACTCTGGGGCCAACGTG. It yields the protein CASSLNSGANV. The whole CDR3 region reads CASSLNSGANVLFF.

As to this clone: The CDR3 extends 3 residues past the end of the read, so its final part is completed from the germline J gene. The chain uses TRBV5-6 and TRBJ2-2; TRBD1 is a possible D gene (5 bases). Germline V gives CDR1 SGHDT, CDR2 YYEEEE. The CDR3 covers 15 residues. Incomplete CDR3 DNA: TGTGCCAGCAGTCCCGCCGACTCTGGGGCCAACGTG. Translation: CASSPADSGANV. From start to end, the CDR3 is CASSPADSGANVLFF.

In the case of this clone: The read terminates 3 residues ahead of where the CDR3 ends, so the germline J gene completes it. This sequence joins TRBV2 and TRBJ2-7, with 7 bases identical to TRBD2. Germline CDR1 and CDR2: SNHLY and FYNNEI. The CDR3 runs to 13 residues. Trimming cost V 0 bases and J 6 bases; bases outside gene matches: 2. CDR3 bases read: TGTGCCAGCAGTGAAGCGCGGGGGTCCGAG. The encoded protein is CASSEARGSE. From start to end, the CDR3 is CASSEARGSEQYF. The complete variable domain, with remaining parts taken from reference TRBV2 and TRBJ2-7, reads EPEVTQTPSHQVTQMGQEVILRCVPISNHLYFYWYRQILGQKVEFLVSFYNNEISEKSEIFDDQFSVERPDGSNFTLKIRSTKLEDSAMYFCASSEARGSEQYFGPGTRLTVT.

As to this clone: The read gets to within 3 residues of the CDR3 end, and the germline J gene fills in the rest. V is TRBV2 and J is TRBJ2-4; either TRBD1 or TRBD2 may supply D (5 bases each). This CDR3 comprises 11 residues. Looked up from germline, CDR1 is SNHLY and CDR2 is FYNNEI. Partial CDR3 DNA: TGTGCCAGTCGAGGGGTTTCGGGT. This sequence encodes CASRGVSG. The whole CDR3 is CASRGVSGQYF.

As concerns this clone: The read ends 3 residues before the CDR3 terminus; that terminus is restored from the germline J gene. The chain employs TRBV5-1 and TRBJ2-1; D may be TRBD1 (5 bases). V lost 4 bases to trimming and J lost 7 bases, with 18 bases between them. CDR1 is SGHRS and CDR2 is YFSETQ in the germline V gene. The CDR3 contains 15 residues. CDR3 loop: CASSGKIDPGNEQFF. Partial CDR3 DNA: TGCGCCAGCAGCGGAAAAATTGATCCAGGGAATGAG.

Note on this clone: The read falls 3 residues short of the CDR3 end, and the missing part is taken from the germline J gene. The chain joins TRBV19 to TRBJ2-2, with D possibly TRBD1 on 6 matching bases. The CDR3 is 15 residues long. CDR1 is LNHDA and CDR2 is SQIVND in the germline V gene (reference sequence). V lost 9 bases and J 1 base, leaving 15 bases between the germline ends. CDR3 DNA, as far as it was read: TGTGCCAGCAGTCCACCACAGGGGAACACCGGGGAG. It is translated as CASSPPQGNTGE. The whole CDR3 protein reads CASSPPQGNTGELFF.

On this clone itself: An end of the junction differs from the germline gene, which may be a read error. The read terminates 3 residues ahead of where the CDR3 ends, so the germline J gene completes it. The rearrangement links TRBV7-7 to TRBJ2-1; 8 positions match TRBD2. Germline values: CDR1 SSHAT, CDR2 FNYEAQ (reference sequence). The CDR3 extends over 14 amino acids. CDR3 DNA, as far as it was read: TGTGCTAGCAGCCTCGGGGGGGCCTTGAATGAG. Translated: CASSLGGALNE. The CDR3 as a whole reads CASSLGGALNEQFF.

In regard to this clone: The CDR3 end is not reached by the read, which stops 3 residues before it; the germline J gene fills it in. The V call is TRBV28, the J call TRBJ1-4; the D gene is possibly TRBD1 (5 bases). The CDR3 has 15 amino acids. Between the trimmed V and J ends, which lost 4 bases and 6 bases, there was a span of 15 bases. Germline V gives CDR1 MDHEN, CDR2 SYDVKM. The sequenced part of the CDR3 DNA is TGTGCCAGCAGTTCCCCGGACAAGGTTGATGAAAAA. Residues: CASSSPDKVDEK. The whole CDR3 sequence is CASSSPDKVDEKLFF.

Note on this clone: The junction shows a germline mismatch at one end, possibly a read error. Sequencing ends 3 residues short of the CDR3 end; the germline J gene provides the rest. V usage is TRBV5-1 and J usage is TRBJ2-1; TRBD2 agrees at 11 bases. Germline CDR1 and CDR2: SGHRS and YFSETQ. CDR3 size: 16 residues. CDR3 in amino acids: CASSLGLAGGNNEQFF. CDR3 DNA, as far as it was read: TGCGCCAGCAGTTTGGGTCTAGCGGGGGGTAACAATGAG.

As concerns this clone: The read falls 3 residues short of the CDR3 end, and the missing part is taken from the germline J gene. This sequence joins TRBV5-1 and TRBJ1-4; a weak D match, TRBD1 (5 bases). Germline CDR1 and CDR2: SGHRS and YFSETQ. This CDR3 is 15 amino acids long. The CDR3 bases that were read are TGCGCCAGCAGCCCCGACGCGTCTGGGGCCAACGTA. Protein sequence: CASSPDASGANV. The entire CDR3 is CASSPDASGANVLFF.

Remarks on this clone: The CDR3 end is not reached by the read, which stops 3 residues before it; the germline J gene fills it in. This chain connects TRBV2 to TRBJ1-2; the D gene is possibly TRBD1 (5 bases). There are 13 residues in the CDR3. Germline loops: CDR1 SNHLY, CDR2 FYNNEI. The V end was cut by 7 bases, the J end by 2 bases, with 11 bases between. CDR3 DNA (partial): TGTGCCAGCATCCGAGGGGAGAACTATGGC. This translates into CASIRGENYG. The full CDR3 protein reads CASIRGENYGYTF.

Incomplete CDR3 DNA: TGTGCCAGCAGTGGGACAGGGAGGGGAGAGACG. It translates to CASSGTGRGET. The whole CDR3 is CASSGTGRGETQYF. The chain is built from TRBV6-1 and TRBJ2-3; possible D gene TRBD1, 8 bases. The observed sequence ends 3 residues before the CDR3 terminus, with the missing tail filled in from the germline J gene. Germline V gene sequence: CDR1 MNHNS, CDR2 SASEGT. This CDR3 is 14 amino acids long.

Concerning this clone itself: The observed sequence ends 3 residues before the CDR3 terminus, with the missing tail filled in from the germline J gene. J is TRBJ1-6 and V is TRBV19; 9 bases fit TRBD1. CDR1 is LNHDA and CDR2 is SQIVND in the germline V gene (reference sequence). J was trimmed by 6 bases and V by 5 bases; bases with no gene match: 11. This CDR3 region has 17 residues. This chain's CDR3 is CASSPPGQGILNSPLHF. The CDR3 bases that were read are TGTGCCAGTAGTCCGCCGGGACAGGGTATTCTTAATTCACCC.

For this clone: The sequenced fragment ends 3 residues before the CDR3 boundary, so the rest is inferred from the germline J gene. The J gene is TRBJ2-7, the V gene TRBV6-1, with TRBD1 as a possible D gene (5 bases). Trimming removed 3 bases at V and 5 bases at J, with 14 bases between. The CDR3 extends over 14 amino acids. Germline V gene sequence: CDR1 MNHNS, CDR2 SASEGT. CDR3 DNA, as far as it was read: TGTGCCAGCAGTGATATAAGGGGCTGGGACGAG. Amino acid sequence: CASSDIRGWDE. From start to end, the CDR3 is CASSDIRGWDEQYF.

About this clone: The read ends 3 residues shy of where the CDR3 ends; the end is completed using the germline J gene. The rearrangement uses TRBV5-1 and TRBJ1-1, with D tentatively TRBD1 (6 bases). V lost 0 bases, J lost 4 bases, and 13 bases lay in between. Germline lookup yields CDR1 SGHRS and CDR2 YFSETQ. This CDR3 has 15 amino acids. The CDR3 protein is CASSLGIQGSTEAFF. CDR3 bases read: TGCGCCAGCAGCTTGGGGATACAGGGTTCCACTGAA.

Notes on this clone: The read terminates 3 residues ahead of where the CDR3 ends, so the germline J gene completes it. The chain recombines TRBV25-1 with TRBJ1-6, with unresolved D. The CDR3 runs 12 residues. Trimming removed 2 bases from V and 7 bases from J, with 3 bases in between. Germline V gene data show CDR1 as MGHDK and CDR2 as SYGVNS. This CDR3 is CASSEANSPLHF. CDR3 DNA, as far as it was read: TGTGCCAGCAGTGAAGCGAATTCACCC. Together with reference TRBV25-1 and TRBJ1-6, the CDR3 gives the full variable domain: EADIYQTPRYLVIGTGKKITLECSQTMGHDKMYWYQQDPGMELHLIHYSYGVNSTEKGDLSSESTVSRIRTEHFPLTLESARPSHTSQYLCASSEANSPLHFGNGTRLTVT.

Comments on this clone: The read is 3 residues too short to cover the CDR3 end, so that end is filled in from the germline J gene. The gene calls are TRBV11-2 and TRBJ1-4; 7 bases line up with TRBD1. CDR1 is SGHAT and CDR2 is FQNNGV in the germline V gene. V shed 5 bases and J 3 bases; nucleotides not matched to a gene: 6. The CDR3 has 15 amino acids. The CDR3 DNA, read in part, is TGTGCCAGCAGCCCCGCCAGGGGGGCTAATGAAAAA. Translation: CASSPARGANEK. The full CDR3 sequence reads CASSPARGANEKLFF.

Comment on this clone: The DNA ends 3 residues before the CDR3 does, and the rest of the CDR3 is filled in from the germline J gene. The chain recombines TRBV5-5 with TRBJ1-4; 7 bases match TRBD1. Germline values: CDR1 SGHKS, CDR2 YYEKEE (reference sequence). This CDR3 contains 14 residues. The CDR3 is CASSPGQVNSPLFF. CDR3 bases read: TGTGCCAGCAGCCCCGGACAGGTTAATTCACCA. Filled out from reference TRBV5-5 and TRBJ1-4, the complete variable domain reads DAGVTQSPTHLIKTRGQQVTLRCSPISGHKSVSWYQQVLGQGPQFIFQYYEKEERGRGNFPDRFSARQFPNYSSELNVNALLLGDSALYLCASSPGQVNSPLFFGSGTQLSVL.

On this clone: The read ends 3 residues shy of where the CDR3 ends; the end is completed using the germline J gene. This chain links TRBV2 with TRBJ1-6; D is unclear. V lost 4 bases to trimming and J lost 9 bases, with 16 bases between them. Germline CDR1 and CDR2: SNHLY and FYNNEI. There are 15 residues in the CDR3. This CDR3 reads CASSGRGREGSPLHF. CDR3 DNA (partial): TGTGCCAGCAGTGGACGCGGGAGAGAGGGTTCACCC.